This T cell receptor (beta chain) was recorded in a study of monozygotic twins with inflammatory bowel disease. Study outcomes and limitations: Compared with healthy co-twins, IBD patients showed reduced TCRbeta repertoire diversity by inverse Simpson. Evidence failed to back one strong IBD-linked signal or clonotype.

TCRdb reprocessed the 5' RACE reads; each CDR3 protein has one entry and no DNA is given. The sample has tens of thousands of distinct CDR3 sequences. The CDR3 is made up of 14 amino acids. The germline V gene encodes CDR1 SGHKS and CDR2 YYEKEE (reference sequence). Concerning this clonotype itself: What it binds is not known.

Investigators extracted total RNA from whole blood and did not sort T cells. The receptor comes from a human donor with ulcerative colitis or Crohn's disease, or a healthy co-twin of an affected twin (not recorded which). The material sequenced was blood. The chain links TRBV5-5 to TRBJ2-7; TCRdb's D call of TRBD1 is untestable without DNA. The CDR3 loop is CASRRQAEAYEQYF.